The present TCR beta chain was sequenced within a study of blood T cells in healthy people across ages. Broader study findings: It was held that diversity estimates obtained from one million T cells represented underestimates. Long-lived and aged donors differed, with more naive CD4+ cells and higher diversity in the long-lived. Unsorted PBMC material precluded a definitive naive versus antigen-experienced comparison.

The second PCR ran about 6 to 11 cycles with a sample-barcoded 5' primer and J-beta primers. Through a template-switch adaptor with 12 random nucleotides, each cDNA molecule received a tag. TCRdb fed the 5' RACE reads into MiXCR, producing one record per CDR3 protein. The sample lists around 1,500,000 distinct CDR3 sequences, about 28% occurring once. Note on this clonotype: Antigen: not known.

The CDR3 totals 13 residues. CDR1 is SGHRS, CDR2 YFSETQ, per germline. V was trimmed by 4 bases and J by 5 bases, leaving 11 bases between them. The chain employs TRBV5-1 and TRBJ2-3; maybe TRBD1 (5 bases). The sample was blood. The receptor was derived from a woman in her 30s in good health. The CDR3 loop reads CASSLGHQDTQYF. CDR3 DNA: TGCGCCAGCAGCCTCGGACACCAAGATACGCAGTATTTT.